A single sample is the source of the 7 T cell receptor beta chains below, sequenced in a study of blood T cell repertoires in COVID-19. Only in-frame clones appear in the TCRdb table, and some are missing; sequencing was by immunoSEQ multiplex PCR. The data contain approximately 100,000 clones, more than 90% of them singletons. Sequencing was performed on peripheral blood. Receptor source: a man between 65 and 79 years old with acute or convalescent COVID-19.

The chain links TRBV19 to TRBJ1-5, with D possibly being TRBD1 (5 bases). V dropped 1 base and J dropped 3 bases, with 10 bases sitting between them. The CDR3 loop spans 15 amino acids. CDR1 and CDR2 from the germline V gene are LNHDA and SQIVND (reference sequence). CDR3 bases: TGTGCCAGTAGTATAGCCACAGGCCCCAATCAGCCCCAGCATTTT. Encoded protein: CASSIATGPNQPQHF.

The V and J genes are TRBV30 and TRBJ1-1; D call uncertain. V was shortened by 0 bases and J by 11 bases, with 13 bases between the two germline ends. The CDR3 contains 12 residues. The germline V gene has CDR1 GTSNPN and CDR2 SVGIG (reference sequence). CDR3 protein: CAWSVVGSVAFF. In DNA form, the CDR3 reads TGTGCCTGGAGTGTTGTGGGCTCCGTGGCTTTCTTT.

The chain is built from TRBV10-2 and TRBJ1-1; D may be TRBD1 (6 bases). V lost 9 bases and J 1 base, leaving 12 bases between the germline ends. The CDR3 is 13 residues long. Germline values: CDR1 WSHSY, CDR2 SAAADI. The CDR3 coding sequence is TGCGCCAGGTCCCAGGGGAAGAACACTGAAGCTTTCTTT. This gives the protein CARSQGKNTEAFF.

The rearrangement links TRBV5-6 to TRBJ2-7, with D possibly TRBD1 on 5 matching bases. The CDR3 totals 13 residues. Germline values: CDR1 SGHDT, CDR2 YYEEEE. V shed 5 bases and J shed 2 bases, with 11 bases lying between them. The CDR3 protein is CASRDDRAYEQYF. CDR3 nucleotide sequence: TGTGCCAGCAGGGACGACAGAGCCTACGAGCAGTACTTC.

The genes are TRBV5-6 and TRBJ2-5; 11 positions agree with TRBD2. Germline values: CDR1 SGHDT, CDR2 YYEEEE. The length of the CDR3 is 17 residues. V lost 4 bases to trimming and J lost 2 bases; unmatched junction nucleotides: 10. The CDR3: CASSPGTSGAFQETQYF. CDR3 DNA sequence: TGTGCCAGCAGCCCGGGGACTAGCGGAGCTTTTCAAGAGACCCAGTACTTC.

This chain joins TRBV18 and TRBJ2-7; tentatively, D is TRBD1 (5 bases). The CDR3 length is 14 residues. The germline V gene has CDR1 KGHSH and CDR2 LQKENI. The germline V and J ends were trimmed by 5 bases and 3 bases, with 14 bases remaining between them. The CDR3 protein is CASSSQGLNYEQYF. The CDR3, as DNA: TGTGCCAGCTCATCCCAGGGCCTCAACTACGAGCAGTACTTC.

The V and J genes are TRBV4-3 and TRBJ2-1, with 14 nucleotides matching TRBD2. CDR3 length: 15 residues. CDR1 is LGHNA and CDR2 is YSLEER in the germline V gene. The ends lost 2 bases at V and 12 bases at J; junction bases unmatched: 6. CDR3 residues: CASSQTGLAGVGQFF. CDR3 sequence (DNA): TGCGCCAGCAGCCAAACGGGACTAGCGGGAGTGGGGCAGTTCTTC.